This T cell receptor (beta chain) is drawn from a study of shared clonotypes between healthy human individuals. Study-wide context: Two female and a few male donors aged 18 to 49 were enrolled.

Libraries were prepared by immunoSEQ multiplex PCR; TCRdb keeps only in-frame clonotypes and omits some of them. Here the sample spans fewer than 1.8 million clones, approximately 98.5% being singletons. Germline V gene sequence: CDR1 SGHRS, CDR2 YFSETQ. V dropped 4 bases and J dropped 2; count of bases not matched to a gene: 9. This CDR3 contains 16 residues. CD45RA+ naive and CD45RA-negative memory subsets were separated from CD4+ cells. The source material was naive CD4+ T cells sorted from blood. Subset reported: CD45RA+ positively selected. V is TRBV5-1 and J is TRBJ2-7, with 10 bases that match TRBD1. This TCR was sampled from a man aged 25 to 40 in good health. The CDR3 bases are TGCGCCAGCAGCCCAATACCGGGACAGGGGACCTACGAGCAGTACTTC. This encodes CASSPIPGQGTYEQYF.